This entry is about one T cell receptor beta chain. Its antigen remains unknown. This entry belongs to a study of cytomegalovirus exposure and HLA in healthy donors. About the study: The approximately 130 validation repertoires matched the 500 to 750 first-cohort repertoires in platform, a later analysis reported.

Whole-study findings and limits: The dataset shows that most TCR sequences were rare, while some public TCRs occurred in many donors. The study designated roughly 150 TCR beta chains cytomegalovirus-associated.

The assay was immunoSEQ multiplex PCR, and TCRdb's table has in-frame clones only and misses some. The sample carries 130,000 to 150,000 clones, approximately 89% recorded once. The germline V gene encodes CDR1 SGHRS and CDR2 YFSETQ. The V and J ends lost 1 base and 4 bases, in that order; junction bases with no gene match: 4. This CDR3 has 15 amino acids. This TCR came from a young woman in good health and CMV-seropositive. This rearrangement joins TRBV5-1 to TRBJ2-2; 7 bases map to TRBD2. The sample was PBMCs. The CDR3: CASSLTWTSTGELFF. CDR3 DNA: TGCGCCAGCAGCTTGACGTGGACTAGCACCGGGGAGCTGTTTTTT.